This T cell receptor (beta chain) was obtained from a study of cytomegalovirus exposure and HLA in healthy donors. The CDR3 extends over 16 amino acids. Per germline, CDR1 MNHEY and CDR2 SMNVEV (reference sequence). V was pared by 1 base and J by 5 bases, with 17 bases between. This PCR relied on a set of 60 Vbeta primers and 13 Jbeta primers. Assay used: immunoSEQ multiplex PCR; TCRdb lists only in-frame clones, some missing. Reported are some 52,000 clones; the ten largest clones contain 9% to 15%. The chain carries TRBV27 and TRBJ2-5; tentatively, D is TRBD1 (5 bases). This TCR was sampled from a woman aged 60-75 years in good health and CMV-seropositive. The sample was PBMCs. The CDR3 is CASSLYRKGIGETQYF. The CDR3 nucleotides are TGTGCCAGCAGTTTATATCGGAAGGGGATTGGGGAGACCCAGTACTTC.